A selection of T cell receptor beta chains follows, all from one sample in a study of T cell responses to AZD1222 COVID-19 vaccine. Assay used: immunoSEQ multiplex PCR; TCRdb lists only in-frame clones, some missing. The sample records 120,000 or so clones, 91% being singletons. The specimen was peripheral blood, collected on day 0 of AZD1222 vaccination. The origin of the receptors is an adult in good health. CDR3s include the opening cysteine and the closing phenylalanine or tryptophan. A D gene is named only where the DNA matches it firmly. Rows give clone size only sometimes, using once, few, many, or a class for an expanded clone.

TRBV10-2	-	TRBJ2-3	-	CASSESRLASNTQYF	TGCGCCAGCAGTGAGTCTCGTCTAGCCTCAAATACGCAGTATTTT
TRBV5-4	TRBD1	TRBJ2-5	-	CASRQGQQETQYF	TGTGCCAGCAGGCAGGGACAGCAAGAGACCCAGTACTTC
TRBV5-1	-	TRBJ2-7	once	CASSLVSSAYEQYF	TGCGCCAGCAGCTTGGTTTCGAGCGCGTACGAGCAGTACTTC
TRBV28	TRBD1	TRBJ1-2	-	CASIPGDSRLYGYTF	TGTGCCAGCATCCCGGGGGACAGTCGCCTCTATGGCTACACCTTC
TRBV28	-	TRBJ1-5	-	CASAFPGVNQPQHF	TGTGCCAGCGCCTTCCCGGGGGTCAATCAGCCCCAGCATTTT
TRBV7-3	-	TRBJ1-1	-	CASSLNVNTEAFF	TGTGCCAGCAGCTTAAACGTGAACACTGAAGCTTTCTTT
TRBV7-9	TRBD2	TRBJ2-5	once	CASSPSAGGPDQETQYF	TGTGCCAGCAGCCCCTCGGCGGGGGGGCCGGATCAAGAGACCCAGTACTTC
TRBV19	-	TRBJ2-1	-	CASSNPTSNEQFF	TGTGCCAGTAGTAACCCAACTAGCAATGAGCAGTTCTTC
TRBV2	-	TRBJ1-6	-	CASLLSREVRSPLHF	TGTGCCAGCCTCCTATCCAGGGAAGTAAGGTCACCCCTCCACTTT
TRBV4-1	TRBD2	TRBJ2-3	-	CASSQMGLANTDTQYF	TGCGCCAGCAGCCAGATGGGACTAGCGAACACAGATACGCAGTATTTT
TRBV7-3	TRBD1	TRBJ2-1	-	CASSLTGASSYNEQFF	TGTGCCAGCAGTTTAACAGGGGCAAGCTCCTACAATGAGCAGTTCTTC
TRBV10-3	TRBD1	TRBJ1-5	-	CAISQGQFNQPQHF	TGTGCCATCAGTCAGGGACAGTTCAATCAGCCCCAGCATTTT
TRBV29-1	-	TRBJ2-5	-	CSVVLGAVGETQYF	TGCAGCGTTGTTTTGGGGGCAGTGGGAGAGACCCAGTACTTC
TRBV28	-	TRBJ1-1	-	CATHMASTEAFF	TGTGCCACGCATATGGCTAGCACTGAAGCTTTCTTT
TRBV11-1	TRBD1	TRBJ2-7	-	CASSFTGTGAYEQYF	TGTGCCAGCAGCTTCACCGGGACAGGGGCCTACGAGCAGTACTTC
TRBV3-1/TRBV3-2	-	TRBJ1-2	few	CASSQEAGIYGYTF	TGTGCCAGCAGCCAAGAAGCGGGGATCTATGGCTACACCTTC
TRBV7-6	-	TRBJ2-2	-	CASSQPQGTGELFF	TGTGCCAGCAGCCAGCCCCAGGGGACCGGGGAGCTGTTTTTT
TRBV10-3	-	TRBJ1-1	-	CAISGSGTLGAFF	TGTGCCATCAGTGGATCAGGGACCTTAGGGGCTTTCTTT
TRBV7-9	-	TRBJ1-2	-	CASSLVIGVYGYTF	TGTGCCAGCAGCTTAGTGATTGGGGTCTATGGCTACACCTTC
TRBV5-1	TRBD1	TRBJ1-1	-	CASRDDRATEAFF	TGCGCCAGCAGGGACGACAGGGCCACTGAAGCTTTCTTT
TRBV5-1	TRBD1	TRBJ1-4	-	CASSLQGTNEKLFF	TGCGCCAGCAGCTTACAGGGGACTAATGAAAAACTGTTTTTT
TRBV30	-	TRBJ1-6	-	CAWSDRKNSPLHF	TGTGCCTGGAGTGACAGGAAAAATTCACCCCTCCACTTT
TRBV7-6	-	TRBJ1-5	-	CASSALMGASKINQPQHF	TGTGCCAGCAGCGCCCTCATGGGCGCCAGCAAGATTAATCAGCCCCAGCATTTT
TRBV30	TRBD1	TRBJ1-5	-	CAWSWPGGDQPQHF	TGTGCCTGGAGTTGGCCAGGGGGGGATCAGCCCCAGCATTTT
TRBV5-1	TRBD1	TRBJ2-7	-	CASSLEGTGFLEQYF	TGCGCCAGCAGCTTGGAAGGGACAGGGTTCCTCGAGCAGTACTTC
TRBV2	-	TRBJ1-1	-	CASSGGREAFF	TGTGCCAGCAGCGGGGGAAGGGAAGCTTTCTTT
TRBV18	-	TRBJ1-5	-	CASSPEPQGQPQHF	TGTGCCAGCTCACCCGAACCCCAGGGGCAGCCCCAGCATTTT
TRBV28	-	TRBJ2-1	-	CAGQRDINNEQFF	TGTGCCGGGCAGCGGGACATTAACAATGAGCAGTTCTTC
TRBV3-1/TRBV3-2	-	TRBJ2-3	-	CASSQGTDTDTQYF	TGTGCCAGCAGCCAAGGGACAGATACAGATACGCAGTATTTT
TRBV7-9	TRBD1	TRBJ2-2	-	CASSLGETGDTGELFF	TGTGCCAGCAGCTTAGGGGAAACAGGGGACACCGGGGAGCTGTTTTTT
TRBV28	-	TRBJ1-5	-	CASSLEGGFNQPQHF	TGTGCCAGCAGTTTAGAGGGGGGATTCAATCAGCCCCAGCATTTT
TRBV5-6	-	TRBJ2-3	-	CASSLVILDTQYF	TGTGCCAGCAGCTTGGTCATTTTGGATACGCAGTATTTT
TRBV30	-	TRBJ2-7	-	CAWSVAQGSEQYF	TGTGCCTGGAGTGTAGCACAGGGCTCCGAGCAGTACTTC
TRBV7-9	-	TRBJ1-1	-	CASSLEQILGQGSTEAFF	TGTGCCAGCAGCTTAGAGCAAATCCTTGGGCAGGGGAGCACTGAAGCTTTCTTT
TRBV11-2	-	TRBJ2-3	-	CASSNRADTQYF	TGTGCCAGCAGCAACAGGGCAGATACGCAGTATTTT
TRBV5-6	-	TRBJ2-7	-	CASSLQDSTYEQYF	TGTGCCAGCAGCTTGCAGGACAGTACCTACGAGCAGTACTTC
TRBV5-1	-	TRBJ2-3	-	CASSVGQTGDTQYF	TGCGCCAGCAGCGTGGGACAAACAGGAGATACGCAGTATTTT
TRBV12-5	TRBD1	TRBJ1-5	-	CASGSSRTGNLDQPQHF	TGTGCTAGTGGTTCCTCCAGGACAGGGAATCTCGATCAGCCCCAGCATTTT
TRBV9	-	TRBJ1-2	-	CASSVAREGGYGYTF	TGTGCCAGCAGCGTAGCTCGGGAGGGGGGCTATGGCTACACCTTC
TRBV3-1/TRBV3-2	-	TRBJ1-3	-	CASSQGVENTIYF	TGTGCCAGCAGCCAAGGGGTAGAAAACACCATATATTTT
TRBV5-1	-	TRBJ2-6	-	CASSGSSGANVLTF	TGCGCCAGCAGCGGGAGTTCTGGGGCCAACGTCCTGACTTTC
TRBV27	TRBD1	TRBJ2-5	-	CASSHRKTGVETQYF	TGTGCCAGCAGTCACCGAAAGACAGGGGTAGAGACCCAGTACTTC
TRBV24-1	TRBD1	TRBJ2-1	-	CATSGIQGSGSYNEQFF	TGTGCCACCAGTGGGATACAGGGGAGCGGCTCCTACAATGAGCAGTTCTTC
TRBV7-9	TRBD1	TRBJ1-5	-	CASSLMGQNQPQHF	TGTGCCAGCAGCTTAATGGGACAGAATCAGCCCCAGCATTTT
TRBV11-3	-	TRBJ1-6	-	CASSFGTIGSPLHF	TGTGCCAGCAGTTTCGGGACAATTGGTTCACCCCTCCACTTT
TRBV27	-	TRBJ2-7	once	CASSFSRQFEQYF	TGTGCCAGCAGTTTTTCCAGACAGTTCGAGCAGTACTTC
TRBV6-5	-	TRBJ2-1	-	CASSADRWAYNEQFF	TGTGCCAGCAGCGCCGACAGGTGGGCCTACAATGAGCAGTTCTTC
TRBV12-3/TRBV12-4	-	TRBJ2-2	-	CASSLGRTMFF	TGTGCCAGCAGTTTGGGCAGGACGATGTTTTTT
TRBV2	-	TRBJ1-5	-	CASSGDRMVGQPQHF	TGTGCCAGCAGTGGTGACAGGATGGTTGGTCAGCCCCAGCATTTT
TRBV9	-	TRBJ1-2	-	CASSVARDYGYTF	TGTGCCAGCAGCGTAGCCCGAGACTATGGCTACACCTTC
TRBV29-1	-	TRBJ1-5	-	CSVGSGLNQPQHF	TGCAGCGTTGGTTCCGGGTTAAATCAGCCCCAGCATTTT
TRBV6-5	TRBD1	TRBJ1-3	once	CATRQGLGNTIYF	TGTGCCACCCGACAGGGACTGGGAAACACCATATATTTT
TRBV20-1	-	TRBJ2-7	-	CSAFLRYEQYF	TGCAGTGCCTTCCTACGTTACGAGCAGTACTTC
TRBV7-3	-	TRBJ2-2	-	CASSLPGVDTGELFF	TGTGCCAGCAGCTTACCGGGCGTGGACACCGGGGAGCTGTTTTTT
TRBV19	-	TRBJ1-2	-	CASSTDSSNYGYTF	TGTGCCAGTAGTACGGACAGTTCTAACTATGGCTACACCTTC
TRBV27	TRBD2	TRBJ2-7	few	CASSLLGTSGYEQYF	TGTGCCAGCAGTTTACTTGGGACTAGCGGTTACGAGCAGTACTTC